This T cell receptor beta chain was recovered during a study of cytomegalovirus exposure and HLA in healthy donors. Study outcomes and limitations: Later, an analysis found that common viral pathogens appeared to be linked with several of the most significant clusters. Presence/absence analyses assumed roughly uniform sequencing depth across donors, which may not hold. Researchers reported in a later analysis that a missense DCLRE1C variant was tied to TCR beta V- and J-gene trimming. Most TCR sequences were rare, but some public TCRs occurred in many donors.

There are 14 residues in the CDR3. CDR1 is SGHAT, CDR2 FQNNGV, per germline. Trimming pared 0 bases from V and 5 bases from J, leaving 7 bases between. PCR used 60 Vbeta primers and 13 Jbeta primers. The data were produced by immunoSEQ multiplex PCR, yet TCRdb's version contains in-frame clones alone and is incomplete. The data show 150,000 to 200,000 clones, with around 79% seen just once and about 1.6% held by the top ten. Regarding this clone: As yet, its antigen is unknown.

This TCR was sampled from a woman between 45 and 65 years old in good health and CMV-seronegative. Sequenced: PBMCs. The chain uses TRBV11-2 and TRBJ2-2; no reliable D call. For the CDR3, the DNA is TGTGCCAGCAGCTTAGAGGTCCGGACCGGGGAGCTGTTTTTT. Translating it yields CASSLEVRTGELFF.